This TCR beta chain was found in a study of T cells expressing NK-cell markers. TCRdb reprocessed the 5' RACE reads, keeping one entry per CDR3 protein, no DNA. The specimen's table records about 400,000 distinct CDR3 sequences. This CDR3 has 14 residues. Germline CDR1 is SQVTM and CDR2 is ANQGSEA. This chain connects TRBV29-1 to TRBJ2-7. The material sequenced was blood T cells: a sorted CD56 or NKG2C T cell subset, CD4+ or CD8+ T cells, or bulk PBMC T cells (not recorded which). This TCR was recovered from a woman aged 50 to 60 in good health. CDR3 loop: CSVAFPERSYEQYF.